This T cell receptor beta chain was captured by sequencing in a study of cytomegalovirus exposure and HLA in healthy donors. The PCR ran on 60 Vbeta and 13 Jbeta primers. The data were produced by immunoSEQ multiplex PCR, yet TCRdb's version contains in-frame clones alone and is incomplete. This sample has 130,000 or so clones, with around 70% found just once. From germline, CDR1 is MRHNA and CDR2 SNTAGT. This CDR3 spans 13 amino acids. The V and J ends lost 6 bases and 1 base respectively, with 9 bases between them. The receptor was derived from a man aged 25-45 years in good health and CMV-seronegative. Source material: PBMCs. This chain uses TRBV6-4 with TRBJ1-1; D not certain. The CDR3 is CASRENPNTEAFF. The CDR3 nucleotides are TGTGCCAGCAGAGAGAACCCGAACACTGAAGCTTTCTTT.